A single sample gave rise to the 30 T cell receptor beta chains below, sequenced in a study of blood T cell repertoires in COVID-19. Clones were read by immunoSEQ multiplex PCR, and TCRdb kept only the in-frame ones, dropping some. The data show some 50,000 clones, around 83% seen once. Sequenced: peripheral blood. The source of these receptors is a woman aged 80 or older with acute or convalescent COVID-19.

The V call is TRBV11-2, the J call TRBJ2-7; TRBD1 agrees at 8 bases. Germline V CDR1 and CDR2: SGHAT, FQNNGV. The CDR3 spans 15 residues. Trimming cost V 8 bases and J 3 bases; bases outside gene matches: 12. CDR3 sequence reads: CASQMTGTGYYEQYF. CDR3 nucleotides: TGTGCCAGCCAGATGACCGGGACAGGATACTACGAGCAGTACTTC.

This chain uses TRBV3-1 (or the pseudogene TRBV3-2) with TRBJ1-1; D remains unclear. CDR1 is LGHDT, CDR2 YNNKEL, per germline (reference sequence). V was shortened by 2 bases and J by 2 bases, with 9 bases between the two germline ends. The CDR3 has 14 residues. This chain's CDR3 is CASSQTRRNTEAFF. CDR3 coding DNA: TGTGCCAGCAGCCAAACTAGGAGAAACACTGAAGCTTTCTTT.

This chain connects TRBV14 to TRBJ1-2; TRBD1 is a possible D gene (6 bases). Germline CDR1 is SGHDN and CDR2 is FVKESK. The CDR3 consists of 17 residues. V shed 2 bases and J shed 2 bases, with 18 bases lying between them. The CDR3 sequence is CASSQKQGTEWNYGYTF. CDR3 nucleotides: TGTGCCAGCAGCCAAAAACAGGGAACTGAATGGAACTATGGCTACACCTTC.

The table lists this clone with a count of one. The chain has TRBV6-2 or TRBV6-3 and TRBJ1-6; TRBD1 agrees at 8 bases. Germline lookup yields CDR1 MNHEY and CDR2 SVGEGT. The trim removed 1 base at V and 7 bases at J, leaving 3 bases unmatched. There are 15 residues in the CDR3. CDR3 amino acids: CASSYYTGGNSPLHF. DNA of the CDR3: TGTGCCAGCAGTTACTACACAGGGGGAAATTCACCCCTCCACTTT.

This clone was recorded a few times. The V call is TRBV21-1, the J call TRBJ1-1; the table names TRBD1, a call not compared with the DNA. TRBV21-1 is deemed a pseudogene. The CDR3 has 17 residues. Here the CDR3 reads CASSTRPHRGRNTEAFF. The CDR3 DNA sequence: TGTGCCAGCAGCACCCGTCCCCACAGGGGGCGGAACACTGAAGCTTTCTTT.

The chain uses TRBV19 and TRBJ1-3, with TRBD1 as a possible D gene (5 bases). CDR1 and CDR2 from the germline V gene are LNHDA and SQIVND (reference sequence). V gave up 3 bases and J gave up 0 bases, with 15 bases separating them. CDR3 size: 17 residues. DNA for the CDR3: TGTGCCAGTAGTATTCGCTTTCAGGGTGGCTCTGGAAACACCATATATTTT. Protein product: CASSIRFQGGSGNTIYF.

The CDR3 bases are TGTGCCAGCAGTCAGGCATATGCGCAGTATTTT. Translating gives CASSQAYAQYF. The chain combines TRBV6-2 or TRBV6-3 with TRBJ2-3; D is ambiguous. Germline V gene data show CDR1 as MNHEY and CDR2 as SVGEGT. The CDR3 has 11 residues. V was shortened by 5 bases and J by 10 bases, with 10 bases between the two germline ends.

This chain connects TRBV6-4 to TRBJ1-1; a possible D gene is TRBD1 (6 bases). Trimming shortened V by 3 bases and J by 5 bases, and 16 bases separated the two germline ends. Germline CDR1 reads MRHNA; CDR2 reads SNTAGT. The CDR3 has 15 amino acids. DNA of the CDR3: TGTGCCAGCAGTGAGGTCGCAGGGGCGGTAACTGAAGCTTTCTTT. Its protein product is CASSEVAGAVTEAFF.

The J gene is TRBJ2-2, the V gene TRBV11-2; 7 positions agree with TRBD1. The CDR3 is 13 amino acids. CDR1 and CDR2 from the germline V gene are SGHAT and FQNNGV. The junction had 5 bases not matched to a gene; V was cut back by 11 bases and J by 2 bases. CDR3 nucleotide sequence: TGTGCCGAACAGGGGCTTAACACCGGGGAGCTGTTTTTT. Residues: CAEQGLNTGELFF.

The chain joins TRBV3-1 (or the pseudogene TRBV3-2) to TRBJ2-1; D gene uncertain. V gave up 0 bases and J gave up 8 bases, with 8 bases separating them. The CDR3 loop spans 13 amino acids. CDR1 and CDR2 from the germline V gene are LGHDT and YNNKEL (reference sequence). The CDR3 loop reads CASSQDRSDEQFF. In nucleotides, the CDR3 is TGTGCCAGCAGCCAAGATCGAAGCGATGAGCAGTTCTTC.

The chain carries TRBV4-1 and TRBJ1-2; D is undetermined. The germline CDR1 and CDR2 sequences are MGHRA and YSYEKL. The CDR3 is 15 amino acids. Trimming took 4 bases from V and 4 from J, leaving 16 bases between them. CDR3 sequence: CASSPLGGYSYGYTF. The CDR3 nucleotides are TGCGCCAGCAGCCCCCTCGGAGGGTACAGCTATGGCTACACCTTC.

The genes are TRBV24-1 and TRBJ1-3; 9 nucleotides align to TRBD1. This CDR3 is 17 amino acids long. The germline CDR1 and CDR2 sequences are KGHDR and SFDVKD. The V segment lost 4 bases and the J segment 0 bases; nucleotides outside the gene matches: 6. In DNA form, the CDR3 reads TGTGCCACCAGTGAGCCCACAGGGGGCCGCTCTGGAAACACCATATATTTT. It translates to CATSEPTGGRSGNTIYF.

This clone has a single count. This chain uses TRBV7-9 with TRBJ1-3; D unclear. The germline CDR1 and CDR2 sequences are SEHNR and FQNEAQ (reference sequence). Trimming took 3 bases from V and 0 from J, leaving 6 bases between them. This CDR3 region has 14 residues. CDR3 in amino acids: CASSFSVSGNTIYF. The CDR3 DNA is TGTGCCAGCAGCTTCAGCGTCTCTGGAAACACCATATATTTT.

The chain has TRBV28 and TRBJ1-1; 9 nucleotides line up with TRBD1. The J segment lost 6 bases and the V segment lost 6 bases, leaving 8 bases of the junction unmatched. The CDR3 totals 14 residues. CDR1 is MDHEN and CDR2 is SYDVKM in the germline V gene. CDR3 sequence (DNA): TGTGCCAGCAGCCTACAGGGGGCCGTCGCTGAAGCTTTCTTT. This codes for CASSLQGAVAEAFF. The full variable domain, rest sourced from reference TRBV28 and TRBJ1-1, is DVKVTQSSRYLVKRTGEKVFLECVQDMDHENMFWYRQDPGLGLRLIYFSYDVKMKEKGDIPEGYSVSREKKERFSLILESASTNQTSMYLCASSLQGAVAEAFFGQGTRLTVV.

The rearrangement links TRBV6-5 to TRBJ1-2, with 9 nucleotides matching TRBD1. Germline CDR1 reads MNHEY; CDR2 reads SVGAGI. The CDR3 is 15 residues long. V shed 2 bases, J shed 5 bases, and the junction held 6 bases outside the gene matches. DNA for the CDR3: TGTGCCAGCAGTTACCAAACAGGGGGCGCGTATGGCTACACCTTC. Protein product: CASSYQTGGAYGYTF.

J is TRBJ2-7 and V is TRBV5-1; D not certain. This CDR3 contains 14 residues. Trimming stripped 0 bases from V and 2 bases from J, with 9 bases between. Germline V CDR1 and CDR2: SGHRS, YFSETQ. Here the CDR3 reads CASSLVVTPYEQYF. In DNA form, the CDR3 reads TGCGCCAGCAGCTTGGTCGTCACTCCCTACGAGCAGTACTTC.

This chain links TRBV4-2 with TRBJ2-7, with 8 positions matching TRBD2. Per the germline V gene, CDR1 is LGHNA and CDR2 is YNFKEQ. V dropped 2 bases and J dropped 4; count of bases not matched to a gene: 13. The CDR3 sequence is 17 residues long. DNA for the CDR3: TGTGCCAGCAGCCAACAACACGGAACTAGCGGAAATTACGAGCAGTACTTC. This translates into CASSQQHGTSGNYEQYF.

This clone has only one observation. The V gene is TRBV3-1 (or the pseudogene TRBV3-2), the J gene TRBJ1-3; D is perhaps TRBD1 (6 bases). V was trimmed by 1 base and J by 4 bases, leaving 17 bases between them. The CDR3 runs 17 residues. Germline V gene sequence: CDR1 LGHDT, CDR2 YNNKEL (reference sequence). CDR3 DNA: TGTGCCAGCAGCCAAGGGGCAGGGGCTATATCGGGAAACACCATATATTTT. Protein sequence: CASSQGAGAISGNTIYF.

This chain joins TRBV10-3 and TRBJ2-2, with TRBD2 identical over 8 bases. Unmatched junction bases numbered 0, after V lost 3 bases and J lost 3 bases. The CDR3 spans 14 residues. Germline values: CDR1 ENHRY, CDR2 SYGVKD. The CDR3: CAISDGGDTGELFF. The CDR3, as DNA: TGTGCCATCAGTGACGGGGGGGACACCGGGGAGCTGTTTTTT.

The chain is built from TRBV3-1 (or the pseudogene TRBV3-2) and TRBJ1-1; D remains unclear. V gave up 0 bases and J gave up 4 bases, with 12 bases separating them. The CDR3 loop spans 15 amino acids. CDR1 is LGHDT, CDR2 YNNKEL, per germline (reference sequence). CDR3 sequence: CASSQDLARSTEAFF. The CDR3, as DNA: TGTGCCAGCAGCCAAGATCTCGCCAGGTCCACTGAAGCTTTCTTT.

V and J are TRBV28 and TRBJ2-3; D is possibly TRBD1 (6 bases). CDR1 is MDHEN and CDR2 is SYDVKM in the germline V gene. V was cut by 8 bases and J by 3 bases, with 9 bases left in between. The CDR3 spans 12 residues. CDR3 loop: CASAQGTDTQYF. CDR3 coding DNA: TGTGCCAGCGCTCAGGGGACAGATACGCAGTATTTT.

The chain is built from TRBV19 and TRBJ2-5; no clear D gene. Trimming cost V 3 bases and J 4 bases, with 3 bases left between them. CDR1 LNHDA and CDR2 SQIVND come from the germline V gene (reference sequence). CDR3 size: 11 residues. CDR3 sequence reads: CASSIRETQYF. In DNA form, the CDR3 reads TGTGCCAGTAGTATTCGAGAGACCCAGTACTTC.

The J gene is TRBJ1-6, the V gene TRBV28; TRBD1 matches 9 bases. V lost 7 bases to trimming and J lost 7 bases; unmatched junction nucleotides: 2. The CDR3 length is 13 residues. CDR1 is MDHEN, CDR2 SYDVKM, per germline. CDR3 protein: CASMGQGNSPLHF. CDR3 coding DNA: TGTGCCAGCATGGGACAGGGAAATTCACCCCTCCACTTT.

The V gene is TRBV3-1 (or the pseudogene TRBV3-2), the J gene TRBJ1-2, with D hard to call. The germline gives CDR1 LGHDT, CDR2 YNNKEL (reference sequence). The V and J ends lost 5 bases and 8 bases respectively, with 30 bases between them. CDR3 size: 18 residues. The DNA for the CDR3 is TGTGCCAGCAGCGATAGGAGCCGGGCCGTCCACCTCCGAGGGGGCTACACCTTC. As protein: CASSDRSRAVHLRGGYTF.

This clone occurred once. This chain connects TRBV12-5 to TRBJ1-1; D is possibly TRBD1 (6 bases). CDR3 length equals 15 residues. Germline V gives CDR1 LGHNT, CDR2 FRNRAP. Trimming stripped 5 bases from V and 5 bases from J, with 18 bases between. CDR3 sequence: CASGTSAVQGTEAFF. CDR3 coding DNA: TGTGCTAGTGGTACCAGTGCAGTACAGGGTACTGAAGCTTTCTTT.

The gene calls are TRBV2 and TRBJ2-7, with 14 bases aligning to TRBD2. This CDR3 contains 14 residues. Germline CDR1 and CDR2: SNHLY and FYNNEI. The ends lost 6 bases at V and 5 bases at J; junction bases unmatched: 3. CDR3 sequence reads: CASRMGLAGDEQYF. The CDR3 region has the DNA TGTGCCAGCAGGATGGGACTAGCGGGGGACGAGCAGTACTTC.

A note on this clone: Additional DNA sequences in this sample encode the identical CDR3. This sequence joins TRBV25-1 and TRBJ2-3; the D gene is possibly TRBD2 (6 bases). Trimming shortened V by 0 bases and J by 5 bases, and 18 bases separated the two germline ends. CDR3 length: 17 amino acids. The germline V gene encodes CDR1 MGHDK and CDR2 SYGVNS. CDR3 region: CASSEYQSGGSRDTQYF. For the CDR3, the DNA is TGTGCCAGCAGTGAATATCAAAGCGGAGGGTCTAGAGATACGCAGTATTTT.

V gene TRBV7-2 combines with J gene TRBJ1-1; no definite D call. V was trimmed by 2 bases and J by 6 bases, leaving 10 bases between them. The CDR3 is made up of 13 amino acids. Per the germline V gene, CDR1 is SGHTA and CDR2 is FQGNSA. The CDR3 DNA reads as TGTGCCAGCAGCTTAAACCAGGTCGCTGAAGCTTTCTTT. Protein sequence: CASSLNQVAEAFF.

This clone was picked up a small number of times. The chain couples TRBV9 to TRBJ1-4; no clear D gene. The germline gives CDR1 SGDLS, CDR2 YYNGEE. The V gene lost 7 bases and the J gene lost 10 bases, with 17 bases spanning the gap. This CDR3 is 13 amino acids long. This chain's CDR3 is CASRESDGGKLFF. CDR3 bases: TGTGCCAGCCGGGAAAGCGATGGTGGAAAACTGTTTTTT.

This chain joins TRBV4-2 and TRBJ1-2, with D possibly TRBD1 on 5 matching bases. CDR3 length: 15 residues. The germline V gene has CDR1 LGHNA and CDR2 YNFKEQ. V was cut by 0 bases and J by 4 bases, with 12 bases left in between. DNA of the CDR3: TGTGCCAGCAGCCAAGATAGCAGGGTTGGCTATGGCTACACCTTC. This gives the protein CASSQDSRVGYGYTF.